The 21 T cell receptor beta chains given below trace back to one sample, sequenced in a study of CD8 T cells in ankylosing spondylitis. From the 5' RACE reads, TCRdb called clonotypes with MiXCR, one entry per CDR3 protein. Found here are 350,000 to 400,000 distinct CDR3 sequences, approximately 22% of them singletons; the top ten hold about an eighth. The specimen sequenced was blood, either unsorted or a sorted T cell fraction (not recorded which). These receptors were taken from a male donor with ankylosing spondylitis or in good health (not recorded which).

This clonotype was detected a few times. The chain joins TRBV29-1 to TRBJ2-1; unclear D gene. This CDR3 is 14 amino acids long. V was pared by 0 bases and J by 8 bases, with 14 bases between. The germline gives CDR1 SQVTM, CDR2 ANQGSEA. Here the CDR3 DNA reads TGCAGCGTTGAAGACTCGCGGAATCGGCATGAGCAGTTCTTC. This sequence encodes CSVEDSRNRHEQFF.

Only a few counts were recorded for this clonotype. The chain carries TRBV6-1 and TRBJ2-2; D might be TRBD1 or TRBD2, each matching 5 bases. The V end was cut by 2 bases, the J end by 3 bases, with 7 bases between. The CDR3 extends over 14 amino acids. Germline CDR1 reads MNHNS; CDR2 reads SASEGT. Here the CDR3 reads CASSEQGDTGELFF. For the CDR3, the DNA is TGTGCCAGCAGTGAACAGGGAGACACCGGGGAGCTGTTTTTT.

The V gene is TRBV12-3 or TRBV12-4, the J gene TRBJ2-5; TRBD1 might be the D (6 bases). This CDR3 spans 14 amino acids. The V and J ends lost 3 bases and 2 bases respectively, with 10 bases between them. The CDR3 reads CASSFQGRQETQYF. CDR3 nucleotide sequence: TGTGCCAGCAGTTTTCAGGGGCGGCAAGAGACCCAGTACTTC.

This clonotype was detected a few times. The chain is built from TRBV20-1 and TRBJ2-5; 12 bases map to TRBD2. Looked up from germline, CDR1 is DFQATT and CDR2 is SNEGSKA (reference sequence). The CDR3 sequence is 16 residues long. The trim removed 7 bases at V and 4 bases at J, leaving 13 bases unmatched. The CDR3 region has the DNA TGCAGTGTGCCCGATTCTAGCGGGGGGGTCCCAGAGACCCAGTACTTC. Its protein product is CSVPDSSGGVPETQYF.

This clonotype has at least ten counts. This rearrangement joins TRBV10-2 to TRBJ2-7; TRBD1 matches at 7 bases. The CDR3 covers 14 residues. Germline V gene lookup returns CDR1 WSHSY and CDR2 SAAADI. V shed 2 bases and J 6 bases; nucleotides not matched to a gene: 7. In nucleotides, the CDR3 is TGCGCCAGCAGTGAGCTGGGACAGTCCCGCGAGCAGTACTTC. Its translation is CASSELGQSREQYF.

This clonotype was detected only a few times. This chain uses TRBV6-5 with TRBJ2-7; 8 nucleotides match TRBD1. J lost 5 bases, V lost 2 bases, and 5 bases had no gene match. The germline V gene encodes CDR1 MNHEY and CDR2 SVGAGI. This CDR3 spans 14 amino acids. The chain's CDR3 is CASSYAGQGDEQYF. CDR3 bases: TGTGCCAGCAGTTACGCAGGACAGGGTGACGAGCAGTACTTC.

The chain links TRBV12-3 or TRBV12-4 to TRBJ2-7; TRBD1 might be the D (5 bases). Trimming stripped 2 bases from V and 0 bases from J, with 17 bases between. The CDR3 sequence is 17 residues long. For the CDR3, the DNA is TGTGCCAGCAGTTTACTGCAGGGCGAACAATTCTCCTACGAGCAGTACTTC. Translated, it gives CASSLLQGEQFSYEQYF.

The J gene is TRBJ2-7, the V gene TRBV6-1, with a weak D call TRBD1 (5 bases). Germline values: CDR1 MNHNS, CDR2 SASEGT. V lost 7 bases, J lost 3 bases, and 19 bases lay in between. The CDR3 spans 15 residues. In nucleotides, the CDR3 is TGTGCCAGCACCACAGCCCACGGACAAGACTACGAGCAGTACTTC. Translated, it gives CASTTAHGQDYEQYF.

The chain employs TRBV28 and TRBJ1-6; D possibly corresponds to TRBD1 (6 bases). Trimming stripped 8 bases from V and 7 bases from J, with 15 bases between. The germline V gene encodes CDR1 MDHEN and CDR2 SYDVKM. The CDR3 length is 14 residues. The CDR3, as DNA: TGTGCCAGCCGAGACAGGTTACGAAATTCACCCCTCCACTTT. It is translated as CASRDRLRNSPLHF.

The CDR3 nucleotides are TGTGCCAGCAGCAGCCGGGAGCGGGGCGAGCAGTACTTC. Translated, it gives CASSSRERGEQYF. The chain uses TRBV7-9 and TRBJ2-7; TRBD2 aligns across 7 bases. This CDR3 has 13 residues. Unmatched junction bases numbered 7, after V lost 5 bases and J lost 6 bases. Per the germline V gene, CDR1 is SEHNR and CDR2 is FQNEAQ (reference sequence).

V usage is TRBV5-1 and J usage is TRBJ2-5; TRBD1 is a possible D gene (6 bases). Germline loops: CDR1 SGHRS, CDR2 YFSETQ. The length of the CDR3 is 16 residues. V was trimmed by 0 bases and J by 5 bases, leaving 17 bases between them. For the CDR3, the DNA is TGCGCCAGCAGCTTGGATCCGCTCAGACAGGTGGAGACCCAGTACTTC. Encoded protein: CASSLDPLRQVETQYF.

The CDR3 region is CASSQEMGEDEQYF. The CDR3 DNA follows: TGCGCCAGCAGCCAAGAAATGGGGGAGGACGAGCAGTACTTC. The chain uses TRBV4-1 and TRBJ2-7, with D tentatively TRBD2 (6 bases). The CDR3 loop spans 14 amino acids. CDR1 and CDR2 from the germline V gene are MGHRA and YSYEKL. V shed 0 bases and J shed 5 bases, with 11 bases lying between them.

This clonotype was counted at least ten times. The chain recombines TRBV12-3 or TRBV12-4 with TRBJ2-7; D tentatively reads TRBD1 or TRBD2 (6 bases each). V lost 1 base, J lost 5 bases, and 9 bases lay in between. CDR3 length: 13 residues. In DNA, the CDR3 is TGTGCCAGCAGTTTAGAGGGGGGCAACGAGCAGTACTTC. Protein sequence: CASSLEGGNEQYF.

The chain employs TRBV12-3 or TRBV12-4 and TRBJ1-6, with 12 bases lining up with TRBD1. The J segment lost 9 bases and the V segment lost 4 bases, leaving 1 base of the junction unmatched. This CDR3 is 14 amino acids long. The CDR3 region is CASSWDRGLSPLHF. CDR3 nucleotide sequence: TGTGCCAGCAGTTGGGACAGGGGGCTTTCACCCCTCCACTTT.

This clonotype was detected many times. The chain employs TRBV4-1 and TRBJ2-1; 7 bases match TRBD2. The CDR3 runs 15 residues. After removal of 5 bases from V and 7 bases from J, the junction contained 11 bases not matched to a gene. Germline V gives CDR1 MGHRA, CDR2 YSYEKL. CDR3: CASSSPGLGLNEQFF. The CDR3 nucleotides are TGCGCCAGCAGCTCCCCAGGACTAGGATTGAATGAGCAGTTCTTC.

The chain carries TRBV30 and TRBJ2-2; no reliable D call. This CDR3 is 13 amino acids long. V was trimmed by 6 bases and J by 3 bases, leaving 11 bases between them. Germline CDR1 is GTSNPN and CDR2 is SVGIG (reference sequence). The CDR3 loop reads CACDGPDTGELFF. The CDR3 DNA reads TGTGCCTGTGACGGGCCTGACACCGGGGAGCTGTTTTTT.

The chain has TRBV6-5 and TRBJ2-4; D is possibly TRBD1 or TRBD2 (6 bases each). The V end was cut by 0 bases, the J end by 5 bases, with 14 bases between. The CDR3 spans 16 residues. CDR1 and CDR2 from the germline V gene are MNHEY and SVGAGI. The CDR3 region has the DNA TGTGCCAGCAGTTACTCGAGGGGGGTCGGAGAAAACATTCAGTACTTC. Translating gives CASSYSRGVGENIQYF.

V is TRBV6-1 and J is TRBJ2-1, with TRBD2 matching 9 bases. Germline CDR1 reads MNHNS; CDR2 reads SASEGT. The ends lost 11 bases at V and 10 bases at J; junction bases unmatched: 15. CDR3 length: 14 residues. The CDR3 bases are TGTGCCTCGGTGGGCGGGGGGGTCTCGAGCGAGCAGTTCTTC. Its protein is CASVGGGVSSEQFF.

The genes are TRBV20-1 and TRBJ2-5; 9 positions agree with TRBD2. The CDR3 is 17 residues long. Germline lookup yields CDR1 DFQATT and CDR2 SNEGSKA (reference sequence). Losses at the gene ends were 3 bases for V and 5 bases for J; bases not matched to a gene: 16. This chain's CDR3 is CSASPRERGVVPETQYF. The CDR3 coding sequence is TGCAGTGCTAGCCCCCGTGAGCGGGGGGTGGTGCCGGAGACCCAGTACTTC.

The sample holds a few counts of this clonotype. The chain is built from TRBV6-2 or TRBV6-3 and TRBJ2-7; 9 positions agree with TRBD1. The CDR3 runs 15 residues. Germline V gives CDR1 MNHEY, CDR2 SVGEGT. Trimming cost V 2 bases and J 5 bases; bases outside gene matches: 7. The CDR3 DNA follows: TGTGCCAGCAGTTACCTCGGGACAGGGCTCCACGAGCAGTACTTC. Translation gives CASSYLGTGLHEQYF.

This rearrangement joins TRBV20-1 to TRBJ1-2; D call uncertain. Between the trimmed V and J ends, which lost 3 bases and 5 bases, there was a span of 4 bases. Germline V gene data show CDR1 as DFQATT and CDR2 as SNEGSKA (reference sequence). This CDR3 region has 10 residues. As DNA, the CDR3 is TGCAGTGCTAGCGATTATGGCTACACCTTC. Translated, it gives CSASDYGYTF.